These 27 T cell receptor beta chains were all obtained from the same sample, sequenced in a study of OX40 agonist ivuxolimab in advanced cancers. Data came from immunoSEQ multiplex PCR; TCRdb stores just in-frame clones and leaves some out. The top ten clones hold about 3.8% of a sample with about 51,000 clones, around nine tenths of them seen once. The sequenced sample was CD4+ or CD8+ T cells sorted from blood, obtained in a trial of the OX40 agonist ivuxolimab. Receptor source: an adult with an advanced solid tumor such as melanoma, head and neck, liver or kidney cancer.

CDR3 DNA: TGTGCCAGCAGCTTAGCCCGCCAGCAGTTCTTC. Its protein is CASSLARQQFF. This sequence joins TRBV7-9 and TRBJ2-1; D remains unclear. Germline lookup yields CDR1 SEHNR and CDR2 FQNEAQ (reference sequence). The CDR3 contains 11 residues. V was cut by 0 bases and J by 11 bases, with 5 bases left in between.

CDR3 residues: CASSLAPSSYNEQFF. CDR3 coding DNA: TGTGCCAGCAGCTTAGCCCCTAGCTCCTACAATGAGCAGTTCTTC. V usage is TRBV11-2 and J usage is TRBJ2-1; D is ambiguous. V was pared by 1 base and J by 0 bases, with 7 bases between. Germline V gene lookup returns CDR1 SGHAT and CDR2 FQNNGV. CDR3 length equals 15 residues. The full variable domain, completed using reference TRBV11-2 and TRBJ2-1, is EAGVAQSPRYKIIEKRQSVAFWCNPISGHATLYWYQQILGQGPKLLIQFQNNGVVDDSQLPKDRFSAERLKGVDSTLKIQPAKLEDSAVYLCASSLAPSSYNEQFFGPGTRLTVL.

This chain connects TRBV5-4 to TRBJ2-5; maybe TRBD1 (5 bases). There are 15 residues in the CDR3. Per germline, CDR1 SGHNT and CDR2 YYREEE (reference sequence). V lost 0 bases to trimming and J lost 1 base, with 10 bases between them. The CDR3 loop reads CASSLDQGRQETQYF. The CDR3 region has the DNA TGTGCCAGCAGCTTGGATCAGGGCCGCCAAGAGACCCAGTACTTC.

V usage is TRBV28 and J usage is TRBJ1-1; D not resolved. CDR1 is MDHEN, CDR2 SYDVKM, per germline. Trimming took off 5 bases at V and 0 bases at J, with 16 bases between the two ends. The length of the CDR3 is 16 residues. The CDR3 region has the DNA TGTGCCAGCAGTCCCGCTGGACGGCCCCTGAACACTGAAGCTTTCTTT. Translated, it gives CASSPAGRPLNTEAFF.

In the case of this clone: At the DNA level, this CDR3 is encoded by other sequences in the same sample as well. This chain connects TRBV28 to TRBJ1-1, with D maybe TRBD1 (6 bases). V dropped 7 bases and J dropped 3 bases, with 15 bases sitting between them. In germline, CDR1 is MDHEN, CDR2 SYDVKM. CDR3 length: 14 residues. The CDR3 DNA reads TGTGCCAGCAAACAAGGGGGAGGGGACACTGAAGCTTTCTTT. This codes for CASKQGGGDTEAFF.

This chain uses TRBV7-8 with TRBJ2-2; the D is unclear. Germline V gene lookup returns CDR1 SGHVS and CDR2 FQNEAQ. This CDR3 region has 12 residues. Trimming removed 1 base at V and 7 bases at J, with 4 bases between. CDR3 nucleotide sequence: TGTGCCAGCAGCTTAGAATACGGGGAGCTGTTTTTT. It is translated as CASSLEYGELFF.

The gene calls are TRBV7-9 and TRBJ2-2; D perhaps matches TRBD2 (6 bases). Trimming shortened V by 5 bases and J by 4 bases, and 17 bases separated the two germline ends. Germline V CDR1 and CDR2: SEHNR, FQNEAQ (reference sequence). This CDR3 is 16 amino acids long. The CDR3 DNA sequence: TGTGCCAGCAGCCCCGGGGGACTCTCGGGCACCGGGGAGCTGTTTTTT. This translates into CASSPGGLSGTGELFF.

This clone was recorded a few times. This sample also contains other DNA sequences that code for the same CDR3. The chain is built from TRBV5-1 and TRBJ2-3; 10 bases are a match to TRBD2. Trimming took 0 bases from V and 4 from J; bases not matched to a gene: 2. CDR1 is SGHRS, CDR2 YFSETQ, per germline. The CDR3 runs 15 residues. The CDR3 loop is CASSLESGGADTQYF. In DNA form, the CDR3 reads TGCGCCAGCAGCTTGGAGAGCGGGGGGGCAGATACGCAGTATTTT.

The sample holds one count of this clone. The chain joins TRBV12-5 to TRBJ2-5, with TRBD1 matching 7 bases. V lost 6 bases to trimming and J lost 2 bases; unmatched junction nucleotides: 6. Germline CDR1 LGHNT, CDR2 FRNRAP. The CDR3 contains 14 residues. The CDR3 DNA reads TGTGCTAGTGGGGCCGGGACAGCACAAGAGACCCAGTACTTC. Translated, it gives CASGAGTAQETQYF.

CDR3 amino acids: CASRLDREADNQPQHF. In DNA, the CDR3 is TGTGCCAGCAGACTCGACAGGGAAGCCGATAATCAGCCCCAGCATTTT. This chain uses TRBV28 with TRBJ1-5, with TRBD1 matching 7 bases. This CDR3 has 16 residues. The V and J ends lost 6 bases and 4 bases, in that order; junction bases with no gene match: 12. Germline CDR1 and CDR2: MDHEN and SYDVKM.

The CDR3 DNA reads as TGTGCCAGTAGCCCCTCCGGGACAGGATCCTACAATGAGCAGTTCTTC. Residues: CASSPSGTGSYNEQFF. The rearrangement uses TRBV19 and TRBJ2-1; 8 bases agree with TRBD1. CDR1 is LNHDA, CDR2 SQIVND, per germline (reference sequence). The CDR3 contains 16 residues. V was clipped by 6 bases and J by 1 base; unmatched bases: 8.

This sequence joins TRBV7-9 and TRBJ1-1; D gene ambiguous. The CDR3 has 12 residues. The germline gives CDR1 SEHNR, CDR2 FQNEAQ (reference sequence). Trimming left V 3 bases short and J 8 bases short, with 10 bases between. In nucleotides, the CDR3 is TGTGCCAGCAGCTTTTTAGGGAGGGAAGCTTTCTTT. This encodes CASSFLGREAFF.

The gene calls are TRBV19 and TRBJ2-1; 10 bases map to TRBD2. CDR1 is LNHDA and CDR2 is SQIVND in the germline V gene (reference sequence). The CDR3 spans 15 residues. Trimming at V came to 5 bases and at J to 10 bases, leaving 11 bases not matched to a gene. As DNA, the CDR3 is TGTGCCAGTAGTCAAATACTCCAGCGGGGGGGCGAGCAGTTCTTC. Its translation: CASSQILQRGGEQFF.

V usage is TRBV5-6 and J usage is TRBJ2-3, with D perhaps matching TRBD2 (6 bases). The V end was cut by 4 bases, the J end by 0 bases, with 15 bases between. The CDR3 runs 16 residues. The germline V gene has CDR1 SGHDT and CDR2 YYEEEE. The CDR3 DNA follows: TGTGCCAGCAGCCAGGCGACGGGGGTCAGCACAGATACGCAGTATTTT. Its protein is CASSQATGVSTDTQYF.

This clone was seen more than once but under ten times. The chain uses TRBV28 and TRBJ1-1; D may be TRBD1 (6 bases). CDR3 length: 14 residues. Deletions cut 2 bases from V and 5 bases from J, with 12 bases between. Germline V CDR1 and CDR2: MDHEN, SYDVKM. The CDR3 region has the DNA TGTGCCAGCAGTTTAGGAGGGGGGAAAACTGAAGCTTTCTTT. As protein: CASSLGGGKTEAFF.

This chain joins TRBV27 and TRBJ2-7; 9 bases map to TRBD2. The junction had 7 bases not matched to a gene; V was cut back by 5 bases and J by 2 bases. Germline V gene sequence: CDR1 MNHEY, CDR2 SMNVEV (reference sequence). The CDR3 runs to 15 residues. CDR3 protein: CASSPLAGRTYEQYF. In DNA, the CDR3 is TGTGCCAGCAGTCCCCTAGCGGGACGAACCTACGAGCAGTACTTC.

The CDR3 sequence: CASSQEWLAGGSYNEQFF. CDR3 coding DNA: TGCGCCAGCAGCCAAGAATGGCTAGCGGGGGGTTCCTACAATGAGCAGTTCTTC. The rearrangement uses TRBV4-1 and TRBJ2-1; 11 bases match TRBD2. Germline V gives CDR1 MGHRA, CDR2 YSYEKL. V dropped 0 bases and J dropped 1; count of bases not matched to a gene: 5. This CDR3 region has 18 residues.

The J gene is TRBJ2-5, the V gene TRBV7-9; 7 nucleotides align to TRBD2. The CDR3 contains 14 residues. V lost 7 bases and J lost 5; bases outside the gene matches: 10. Germline-derived CDR1 and CDR2 are SEHNR and FQNEAQ (reference sequence). The CDR3 sequence is CASTRGEIRETQYF. CDR3 sequence (DNA): TGTGCCAGCACCCGGGGGGAGATAAGGGAGACCCAGTACTTC.

This chain uses TRBV9 with TRBJ2-7; 8 bases agree with TRBD2. Germline assignment: CDR1 SGDLS and CDR2 YYNGEE. V lost 0 bases to trimming and J lost 7 bases; unmatched junction nucleotides: 3. This CDR3 has 13 amino acids. The CDR3 loop is CASSVVVAGEQYF. The DNA of the CDR3 is TGTGCCAGCAGCGTAGTGGTAGCGGGGGAGCAGTACTTC.

The rearrangement uses TRBV15 and TRBJ2-1; D unresolved. V lost 5 bases, J lost 10 bases, and 18 bases lay in between. The germline CDR1 and CDR2 sequences are LNHNV and YYDKDF (reference sequence). The CDR3 covers 14 residues. The CDR3: CATSRNRTSNEQFF. In DNA form, the CDR3 reads TGTGCCACCAGCCGAAACCGAACCTCTAACGAGCAGTTCTTC.

The chain uses TRBV11-3 and TRBJ2-5, with D maybe TRBD2 (5 bases). Germline V gives CDR1 SGHNT, CDR2 YENEEA. CDR3 length: 15 amino acids. Trimming removed 5 bases from V and 6 bases from J, with 19 bases in between. The CDR3 loop reads CASSPSGNIGKTQYF. CDR3 sequence (DNA): TGTGCCAGCAGCCCCTCCGGGAACATCGGGAAGACCCAGTACTTC. Filled out from reference TRBV11-3 and TRBJ2-5, the complete variable domain reads EAGVVQSPRYKIIEKKQPVAFWCNPISGHNTLYWYLQNLGQGPELLIRYENEEAVDDSQLPKDRFSAERLKGVDSTLKIQPAELGDSAVYLCASSPSGNIGKTQYFGPGTRLLVL.

This chain joins TRBV6-1 and TRBJ1-1, with D possibly matching TRBD1 (6 bases). V dropped 7 bases and J dropped 6 bases, with 18 bases sitting between them. Germline-derived CDR1 and CDR2 are MNHNS and SASEGT. The CDR3 spans 14 residues. The CDR3 DNA reads as TGTGCCAGCATAGGGGCAGCGGGGGGCCCTGAAGCTTTCTTT. It translates to CASIGAAGGPEAFF.

The gene calls are TRBV6-1 and TRBJ1-6; 12 bases are shared with TRBD1. Germline CDR1 MNHNS, CDR2 SASEGT. This CDR3 region has 14 residues. The V gene end was trimmed by 7 bases and the J gene end by 11 bases; junction bases not matched to a gene: 6. DNA of the CDR3: TGTGCCAGCATTAGCGGGACAGGGGGCACACCCCTCCACTTT. Translated, it gives CASISGTGGTPLHF.

The table lists this clone with a few counts. This rearrangement joins TRBV7-6 to TRBJ1-3; 7 nucleotides agree with TRBD1. The CDR3 extends over 16 amino acids. The junction had 9 bases not matched to a gene; V was cut back by 3 bases and J by 4 bases. Germline V lookup: CDR1 SGHVS, CDR2 FNYEAQ. The CDR3 coding sequence is TGTGCCAGCAGCTTGTTTGTGTCGGGACAGGGAAACACCATATATTTT. Its translation is CASSLFVSGQGNTIYF.

The V gene is TRBV4-1, the J gene TRBJ2-1, with 8 bases fitting TRBD2. Germline CDR1 and CDR2: MGHRA and YSYEKL. Germline trimming cut 5 bases from V and 3 bases from J; bases unmatched to any gene: 6. The CDR3 length is 15 residues. The CDR3 DNA sequence: TGCGCCAGCAGCGGTGCGGGGGGATTCTACAATGAGCAGTTCTTC. Its protein is CASSGAGGFYNEQFF.

This clone occurred once. V usage is TRBV14 and J usage is TRBJ2-3, with D hard to call. V lost 1 base, J lost 7 bases, and 12 bases lay in between. The CDR3 extends over 14 amino acids. Looked up from germline, CDR1 is SGHDN and CDR2 is FVKESK. The DNA of the CDR3 is TGTGCCAGCAGCCAAGTGGGCCAAAGTTATACGCAGTATTTT. As protein: CASSQVGQSYTQYF. The entire variable domain, with the rest obtained from reference TRBV14 and TRBJ2-3, is as follows: EAGVTQFPSHSVIEKGQTVTLRCDPISGHDNLYWYRRVMGKEIKFLLHFVKESKQDESGMPNNRFLAERTGGTYSTLKVQPAELEDSGVYFCASSQVGQSYTQYFGPGTRLTVL.

The rearrangement joins TRBV19 to TRBJ2-2; no definite D call. The CDR3 spans 14 residues. With 3 bases removed from V and 4 bases from J, the gap between germline ends came to 9 bases. Looked up from germline, CDR1 is LNHDA and CDR2 is SQIVND (reference sequence). Here the CDR3 DNA reads TGTGCCAGTAGTATTGGCAGATCCACCGGGGAGCTGTTTTTT. Amino acid sequence: CASSIGRSTGELFF.